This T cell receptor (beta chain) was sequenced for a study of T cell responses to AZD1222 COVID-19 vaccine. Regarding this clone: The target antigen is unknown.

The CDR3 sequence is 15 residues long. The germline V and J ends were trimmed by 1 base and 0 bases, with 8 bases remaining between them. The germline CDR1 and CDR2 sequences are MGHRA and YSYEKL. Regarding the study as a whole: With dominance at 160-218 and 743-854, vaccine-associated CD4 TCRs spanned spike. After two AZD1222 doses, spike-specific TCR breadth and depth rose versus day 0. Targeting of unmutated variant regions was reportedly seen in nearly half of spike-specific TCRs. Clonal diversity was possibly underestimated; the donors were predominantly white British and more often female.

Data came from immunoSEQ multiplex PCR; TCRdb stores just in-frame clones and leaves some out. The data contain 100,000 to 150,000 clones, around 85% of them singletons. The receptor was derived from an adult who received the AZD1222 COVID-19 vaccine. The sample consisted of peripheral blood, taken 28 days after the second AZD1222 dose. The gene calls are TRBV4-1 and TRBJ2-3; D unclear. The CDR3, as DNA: TGCGCCAGCAGCCAAGGGTGGGGTAGCACAGATACGCAGTATTTT. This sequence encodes CASSQGWGSTDTQYF.